One and the same sample provided the 18 T cell receptor beta chains below, sequenced in a study of blood T cells in healthy people across ages. The second PCR ran roughly 7 to 12 cycles with a sample-barcoded 5' primer and J-beta primers. TCRdb passed the 5' RACE reads through MiXCR, listing each CDR3 protein once. The data show about a million distinct CDR3 sequences, more than 30% seen once. The material sequenced was blood. Source of these receptors: a man younger than 30 in good health.

This clonotype was recorded a few times. The chain uses TRBV5-5 and TRBJ1-5; D might be TRBD1 (6 bases). The germline V gene encodes CDR1 SGHKS and CDR2 YYEKEE (reference sequence). Between the trimmed V and J ends, which lost 4 bases and 0 bases, there was a span of 11 bases. This CDR3 has 15 amino acids. The CDR3 DNA follows: TGTGCCAGCAGCCCAGAGGGGGTTAGCAATCAGCCCCAGCATTTT. Its translation is CASSPEGVSNQPQHF. The full variable domain, with the rest looked up from reference TRBV5-5 and TRBJ1-5, is DAGVTQSPTHLIKTRGQQVTLRCSPISGHKSVSWYQQVLGQGPQFIFQYYEKEERGRGNFPDRFSARQFPNYSSELNVNALLLGDSALYLCASSPEGVSNQPQHFGDGTRLSIL.

This clonotype was detected a few times. V is TRBV28 and J is TRBJ2-2, with D perhaps TRBD1 (6 bases). CDR1 is MDHEN and CDR2 is SYDVKM in the germline V gene. With 5 bases removed from V and 2 bases from J, the gap between germline ends came to 9 bases. The CDR3 extends over 14 amino acids. The CDR3 coding sequence is TGTGCCAGCAGTATGGACAGCAACACCGGGGAGCTGTTTTTT. It translates to CASSMDSNTGELFF.

The CDR3 here is CASSSPTRNQPQHF. The DNA for the CDR3 is TGTGCCAGCAGTTCCCCGACGCGGAATCAGCCCCAGCATTTT. The chain links TRBV6-5 to TRBJ1-5; no definite D call. The ends were cut back, 4 bases at V and 4 bases at J, with 11 bases in the middle. The CDR3 extends over 14 amino acids. Germline lookup yields CDR1 MNHEY and CDR2 SVGAGI.

The rearrangement uses TRBV15 and TRBJ2-1; D perhaps matches TRBD2 (6 bases). Deletions cut 7 bases from V and 9 bases from J, with 13 bases between. The CDR3 totals 12 residues. Germline V gives CDR1 LNHNV, CDR2 YYDKDF (reference sequence). The CDR3 DNA sequence: TGTGCCACCACCGAAAGGGGAGGTGAGCAGTTCTTC. Its protein is CATTERGGEQFF.

This clonotype appeared a few times. The chain carries TRBV20-1 and TRBJ1-5; TRBD1 aligns across 9 bases. CDR1 is DFQATT, CDR2 SNEGSKA, per germline (reference sequence). Germline trimming cut 6 bases from V and 0 bases from J; bases unmatched to any gene: 12. The CDR3 consists of 17 residues. The CDR3 here is CSAVTGTGKYSNQPQHF. DNA for the CDR3: TGCAGTGCAGTGACCGGGACAGGGAAATATAGCAATCAGCCCCAGCATTTT.

A few counts support this clonotype. This rearrangement joins TRBV28 to TRBJ2-5, with 8 nucleotides matching TRBD1. Germline CDR1 is MDHEN and CDR2 is SYDVKM. V dropped 2 bases and J dropped 4; count of bases not matched to a gene: 15. The CDR3 contains 18 residues. CDR3 sequence: CASSLLARGPFTGETQYF. The CDR3 DNA sequence: TGTGCCAGCAGTTTACTTGCCAGGGGGCCGTTTACGGGAGAGACCCAGTACTTC.

This clonotype was detected only a few times. The rearrangement links TRBV24-1 to TRBJ2-3; D may be TRBD2 (5 bases). The CDR3 is 16 amino acids. Germline V CDR1 and CDR2: KGHDR, SFDVKD. V shed 1 base and J shed 4 bases, with 14 bases lying between them. The CDR3 sequence: CATSDFNSVSADTQYF. CDR3 in DNA: TGTGCCACCAGTGATTTTAATAGCGTGTCAGCAGATACGCAGTATTTT.

The V gene is TRBV5-5, the J gene TRBJ1-5; unclear D gene. This CDR3 comprises 17 residues. V gave up 3 bases and J gave up 5 bases, with 21 bases separating them. Germline V CDR1 and CDR2: SGHKS, YYEKEE (reference sequence). The CDR3 reads CASSSPVGVMRDQPQHF. CDR3 in DNA: TGTGCCAGCAGCTCCCCGGTGGGTGTGATGCGGGATCAGCCCCAGCATTTT.

This clonotype was seen a few times. The V gene is TRBV29-1, the J gene TRBJ1-1; D is uncertain. Germline V gene sequence: CDR1 SQVTM, CDR2 ANQGSEA. V was pared by 0 bases and J by 6 bases, with 17 bases between. The CDR3 runs 15 residues. DNA of the CDR3: TGCAGCGTTGAAGATCTGCGAGTCCCCGGGGCTGAAGCTTTCTTT. Translated, it gives CSVEDLRVPGAEAFF.

This clonotype was counted a few times. The chain carries TRBV13 and TRBJ2-3; tentatively, D is TRBD2 (7 bases). Germline CDR1 is PRHDT and CDR2 is FYEKMQ (reference sequence). The CDR3 length is 15 residues. Deletions cut 2 bases from V and 6 bases from J, with 15 bases between. Here the CDR3 reads CASSLLGGQQDTQYF. The CDR3 DNA follows: TGTGCCAGCAGCTTATTGGGGGGGCAACAGGATACGCAGTATTTT.

This clonotype showed up just a few times. The chain has TRBV12-3 or TRBV12-4 and TRBJ2-7, with 9 positions matching TRBD1. This CDR3 has 15 amino acids. The V and J ends lost 5 bases and 5 bases, in that order; junction bases with no gene match: 10. In DNA form, the CDR3 reads TGTGCCAGCAGTGAACCGGGACAGGGTATAGACGAGCAGTACTTC. This sequence encodes CASSEPGQGIDEQYF.

This clonotype turned up a few times. The rearrangement uses TRBV9 and TRBJ2-1, with a tentative D call TRBD1 (7 bases). The CDR3 is 14 amino acids. With 1 base removed from V and 9 bases from J, the gap between germline ends came to 14 bases. The germline CDR1 and CDR2 sequences are SGDLS and YYNGEE. The CDR3 protein is CASSVLRQGGEQFF. The CDR3 DNA reads TGTGCCAGCAGCGTACTACGACAGGGAGGTGAGCAGTTCTTC.

There are many counts of this clonotype. The chain couples TRBV29-1 to TRBJ2-7; D possibly matches TRBD1 or TRBD2 (6 bases each). CDR1 is SQVTM and CDR2 is ANQGSEA in the germline V gene. The V end was cut by 4 bases, the J end by 3 bases, with 10 bases between. The CDR3 totals 12 residues. The CDR3 protein is CSVGGGGYEQYF. For the CDR3, the DNA is TGCAGCGTTGGCGGAGGGGGCTACGAGCAGTACTTC.

This chain connects TRBV20-1 to TRBJ1-4, with D possibly matching TRBD1 (6 bases). V dropped 8 bases and J dropped 7 bases, with 17 bases sitting between them. The CDR3 is 13 amino acids. The V gene's germline CDR1 is DFQATT and CDR2 SNEGSKA (reference sequence). CDR3 sequence reads: CSPSGGAAEKLFF. For the CDR3, the DNA is TGCAGTCCATCTGGGGGGGCGGCTGAAAAACTGTTTTTT.

On this clonotype: One end of the junction fails to match germline, which may point to a read error. The gene calls are TRBV3-1 and TRBJ2-3; unclear D gene. The CDR3 runs to 14 residues. The germline CDR1 and CDR2 sequences are LGHDT and YNNKEL (reference sequence). The CDR3 sequence: CASGQDWNTDTQYF. The CDR3 DNA follows: TGTGCCAGCGGCCAAGATTGGAACACAGATACGCAGTATTTT.

This clonotype was counted a single time. The chain has TRBV6-2 or TRBV6-3 and TRBJ1-1; D is ambiguous. The CDR3 runs to 13 residues. V shed 2 bases and J shed 10 bases, with 14 bases lying between them. CDR1 is MNHEY, CDR2 SVGEGT, per germline. This CDR3 is CASSYPDQWGAFF. The CDR3 coding sequence is TGTGCCAGCAGTTACCCCGACCAATGGGGAGCTTTCTTT.

The chain combines TRBV7-2 with TRBJ1-2; no clear D. The CDR3 has 11 amino acids. V lost 6 bases and J 7 bases, leaving 9 bases between the germline ends. CDR1 SGHTA and CDR2 FQGNSA come from the germline V gene. The CDR3 region has the DNA TGTGCCAGCAGGGGAGTGCTTGGCTACACCTTC. Encoded protein: CASRGVLGYTF.

This clonotype was counted a few times. A junction end diverges from the germline sequence, so it may reflect a read error. The J gene is TRBJ1-2, the V gene TRBV12-3 or TRBV12-4; 7 bases agree with TRBD1. The length of the CDR3 is 12 residues. The DNA of the CDR3 is TGTGCCTGCAGTTTTGCCCCGGACAGGTACACCTTC. It translates to CACSFAPDRYTF.